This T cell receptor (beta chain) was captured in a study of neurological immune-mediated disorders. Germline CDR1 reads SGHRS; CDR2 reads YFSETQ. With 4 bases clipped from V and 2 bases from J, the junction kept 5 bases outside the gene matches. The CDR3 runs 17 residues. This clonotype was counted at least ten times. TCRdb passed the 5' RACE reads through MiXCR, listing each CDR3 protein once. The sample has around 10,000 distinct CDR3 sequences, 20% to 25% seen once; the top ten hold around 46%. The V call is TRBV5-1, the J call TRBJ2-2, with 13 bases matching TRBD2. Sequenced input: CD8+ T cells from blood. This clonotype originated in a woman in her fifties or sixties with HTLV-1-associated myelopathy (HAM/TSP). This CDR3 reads CASSPWTSGGNTGELFF. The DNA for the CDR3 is TGCGCCAGCAGCCCATGGACTAGCGGGGGAAACACCGGGGAGCTGTTTTTT.